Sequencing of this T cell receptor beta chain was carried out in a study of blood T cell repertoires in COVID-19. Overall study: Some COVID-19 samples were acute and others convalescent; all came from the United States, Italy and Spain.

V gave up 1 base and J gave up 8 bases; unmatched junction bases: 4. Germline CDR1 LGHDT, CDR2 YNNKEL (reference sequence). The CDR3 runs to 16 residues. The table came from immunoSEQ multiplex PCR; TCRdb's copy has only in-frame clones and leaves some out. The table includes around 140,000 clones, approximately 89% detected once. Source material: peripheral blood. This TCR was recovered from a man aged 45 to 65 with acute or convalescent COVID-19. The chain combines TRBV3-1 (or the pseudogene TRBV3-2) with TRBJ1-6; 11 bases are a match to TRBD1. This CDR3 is CASSQGDRGFDSPLHF. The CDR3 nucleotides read TGTGCCAGCAGCCAAGGGGACAGGGGGTTCGATTCACCCCTCCACTTT.